The rows below give T cell receptor beta chains drawn from one sample of a study of T cell clones after liver transplantation. The assay was immunoSEQ multiplex PCR, and TCRdb's table has in-frame clones only and misses some. The sample lists more than 95,000 clones, 90% seen once, with approximately 0.88% in the top ten. The source material was CD4+ T cells from blood, sampled 12 months after liver transplant. The origin of the receptors is a human patient who received a liver transplant. The graft donor may be the source of some T cells. Each CDR3 is given with its conserved first and last residue. The D gene is left open where the match is weak. Not every row has a clone size; where given, it reads once, few, many or a size class.

TRBV5-1	TRBD2	once	TRBJ2-7	CASSSGLAGASFHEQYF	TGCGCCAGCAGCTCCGGACTAGCGGGAGCAAGTTTCCACGAGCAGTACTTC
TRBV11-1	NA	once	TRBJ2-2	CASTREITGELFF	TGTGCCAGCACCCGGGAAATCACCGGGGAGCTGTTTTTT
TRBV30	TRBD2	NA	TRBJ2-1	CAWTGGNEQFF	TGTGCCTGGACGGGGGGGAATGAGCAGTTCTTC
TRBV2	TRBD1	NA	TRBJ1-2	CASSGDRGSYGYTF	TGTGCCAGCAGTGGGGACAGGGGGAGCTATGGCTACACCTTC
TRBV5-4	NA	NA	TRBJ1-2	CASSLVRRDDYGYTF	TGTGCCAGCAGCTTGGTGCGACGGGATGACTATGGCTACACCTTC
TRBV10-3	NA	NA	TRBJ2-2	CAMSSLGTLNTGELFF	TGTGCCATGTCCTCGTTGGGGACACTAAACACCGGGGAGCTGTTTTTT
TRBV19	TRBD1	NA	TRBJ1-5	CASSRDRGQPQHF	TGTGCCAGTAGCCGGGACAGGGGACAGCCCCAGCATTTT
TRBV19	NA	NA	TRBJ2-1	CASSNYPNEQFF	TGTGCCAGTAGTAACTACCCTAATGAGCAGTTCTTC
TRBV27	NA	few	TRBJ1-3	CASSGGNSGNTIYF	TGTGCCAGCTCTGGGGGAAACTCTGGAAACACCATATATTTT
TRBV11-2	TRBD2	NA	TRBJ2-5	CASRDLGLAVGETQYF	TGTGCCAGCAGGGACTTGGGACTAGCGGTGGGGGAGACCCAGTACTTC
TRBV30	TRBD2	few	TRBJ2-7	CAVGLAQIGQYF	TGTGCCGTGGGACTAGCCCAGATCGGGCAGTACTTC
TRBV9	NA	NA	TRBJ1-2	CASSVDRGFHTF	TGTGCCAGCAGCGTAGACCGGGGGTTCCACACCTTC
TRBV9	TRBD2	NA	TRBJ2-7	CASSGLAGVGEQYF	TGTGCCAGCAGCGGACTAGCGGGAGTGGGCGAGCAGTACTTC
TRBV19	NA	NA	TRBJ1-1	CASSDPRETFF	TGTGCCAGTAGTGATCCCCGTGAGACTTTCTTT
TRBV11-2	TRBD1	NA	TRBJ2-7	CASSSGQVGFYEQYF	TGTGCCAGCAGCTCCGGACAGGTCGGGTTCTACGAGCAGTACTTC
TRBV7-2	NA	NA	TRBJ1-2	CASSLERGAYGYTF	TGTGCCAGCAGCTTAGAAAGGGGGGCGTATGGCTACACCTTC
TRBV5-4	TRBD2	NA	TRBJ2-1	CASSSGTSGRALPYNEQFF	TGTGCCAGCAGCTCCGGGACTAGCGGGAGGGCATTGCCCTACAATGAGCAGTTCTTC
TRBV12-2	NA	NA	TRBJ2-6	CASRPYGLAGNFSGANVLTF	TGTGCAAGTCGCCCTTATGGGCTAGCGGGGAATTTCTCTGGGGCCAACGTCCTGACTTTC
TRBV6-4	TRBD2	NA	TRBJ2-3	CASSVAGADTQYF	TGTGCCAGCAGTGTGGCGGGAGCAGATACGCAGTATTTT
TRBV5-1	TRBD1	NA	TRBJ2-5	CASSLAGRGSQETQYF	TGCGCCAGCAGCTTGGCTGGCAGGGGGAGCCAAGAGACCCAGTACTTC
TRBV7-2	NA	NA	TRBJ2-3	CASSLVADTQYF	TGTGCCAGCAGCTTAGTAGCAGATACGCAGTATTTT